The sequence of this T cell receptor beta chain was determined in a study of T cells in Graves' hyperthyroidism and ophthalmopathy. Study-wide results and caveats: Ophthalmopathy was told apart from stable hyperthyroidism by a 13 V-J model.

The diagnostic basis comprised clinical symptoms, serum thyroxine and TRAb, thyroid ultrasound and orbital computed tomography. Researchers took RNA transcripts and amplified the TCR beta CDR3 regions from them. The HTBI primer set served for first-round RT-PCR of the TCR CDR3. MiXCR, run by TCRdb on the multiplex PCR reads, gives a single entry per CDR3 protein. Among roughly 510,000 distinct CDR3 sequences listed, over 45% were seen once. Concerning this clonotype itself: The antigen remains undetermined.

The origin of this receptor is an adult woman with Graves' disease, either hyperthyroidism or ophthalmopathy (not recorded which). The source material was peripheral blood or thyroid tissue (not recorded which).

The CDR3 DNA is TGTGCCAGCAGCGTCCAAGCGGGGGGCCCCTACGAGCAGTACTTC. This gives the protein CASSVQAGGPYEQYF. The chain couples TRBV9 to TRBJ2-7, with 9 bases fitting TRBD2. Per the germline V gene, CDR1 is SGDLS and CDR2 is YYNGEE. The CDR3 loop spans 15 amino acids. The V and J ends lost 2 bases and 2 bases, in that order; junction bases with no gene match: 5. Supplemented by reference TRBV9 and TRBJ2-7, the full variable domain reads DSGVTQTPKHLITATGQRVTLRCSPRSGDLSVYWYQQSLDQGLQFLIQYYNGEERAKGNILERFSAQQFPDLHSELNLSSLELGDSALYFCASSVQAGGPYEQYFGPGTRLTVT.